This is a list of T cell receptor beta chains from one sample in a study of beta chain features in type 1 diabetes. Sequencing was performed with immunoSEQ multiplex PCR; in TCRdb, only in-frame clones are kept and a portion is missing. The sample holds about 340,000 clones, roughly 14% seen once. Material for sequencing was naive CD4+ T cells from blood. All receptors come from a woman under 30 with type 1 diabetes. Both conserved end residues are part of each CDR3. The order of the fields is CDR3 protein, CDR3 DNA, V gene, clone size, D gene, J gene. The D gene is left open where the match is weak. Some rows mark clone size as missing; the rest say once, few, many or name a class of expanded clone.

CASSLRGAGRWETQYF TGTGCCAGCAGCCTTCGGGGGGCTGGCCGATGGGAGACCCAGTACTTC TRBV7-9 . . TRBJ2-5
CASSQDLRTTNYGYTF TGCGCCAGCAGCCAAGATCTAAGGACAACTAACTATGGCTACACCTTC TRBV4-1 few . TRBJ1-2
CASSFSGRGETQYF TGTGCCAGCAGCTTTAGCGGGAGAGGAGAGACCCAGTACTTC TRBV7-2 few TRBD2 TRBJ2-5
CASLRQVATDTQYF TGTGCCAGCTTGAGACAGGTAGCGACAGATACGCAGTATTTT TRBV7-2 few . TRBJ2-3
CASSVVDLTSGAFF TGTGCCAGCAGCGTAGTGGACTTGACCTCGGGGGCTTTCTTT TRBV9 . . TRBJ1-1
CASSIGPGGVTEAFF TGTGCCAGTAGTATCGGCCCGGGAGGGGTCACTGAAGCTTTCTTT TRBV19 few . TRBJ1-1
CASSLCGRDRSYEQYF TGTGCCAGCAGTTTATGTGGGAGGGATCGCTCCTACGAGCAGTACTTC TRBV27 . TRBD2 TRBJ2-7
CASSSRDRPSYEQYF TGCGCCAGCAGCTCCCGGGACAGACCCTCCTACGAGCAGTACTTC TRBV5-1 few TRBD1 TRBJ2-7
CASSLNAEETQYF TGTGCCAGCAGCTTAAATGCGGAAGAGACCCAGTACTTC TRBV11-2 . . TRBJ2-5
CASSFDTSYGYTF TGCGCCAGCAGTTTTGACACCTCCTATGGCTACACCTTC TRBV5-1 few . TRBJ1-2
CASSWSGGSSYNEQFF TGTGCCAGCAGCTGGAGCGGGGGAAGCTCCTACAATGAGCAGTTCTTC TRBV7-3 few TRBD2 TRBJ2-1
CASSGPTSGRTYNEQFF TGTGCCAGCAGCGGCCCGACTAGCGGGAGAACCTACAATGAGCAGTTCTTC TRBV7-2 . TRBD2 TRBJ2-1
CASSLEKRSTDTQYF TGCGCCAGCAGCTTGGAGAAGCGGAGCACAGATACGCAGTATTTT TRBV5-1 . . TRBJ2-3
CASSSRDFQETQYF TGTGCCAGCAGCTCCCGGGACTTCCAAGAGACCCAGTACTTC TRBV7-2 . . TRBJ2-5
CASGQGWETQYF TGTGCCAGCGGACAGGGTTGGGAGACCCAGTACTTC TRBV6-5 few TRBD1 TRBJ2-5
CASSVVPSSDTQYF TGTGCCAGCAGCGTAGTCCCTAGCTCAGATACGCAGTATTTT TRBV9 few . TRBJ2-3
CASSEGTPGQFF TGTGCCAGCAGTGAGGGGACTCCGGGGCAGTTCTTC TRBV2 once . TRBJ2-1
CSGGQRTDTQYF TGCAGCGGGGGACAGCGCACAGATACGCAGTATTTT TRBV29-1 few TRBD1 TRBJ2-3
CASSLEGAGRTQFF TGCGCCAGCAGCTTGGAAGGGGCCGGAAGGACGCAGTTCTTC TRBV5-1 . . TRBJ2-1
CASSPPGLADTNEQFF TGTGCCAGCAGCCCCCCCGGACTAGCGGATACCAATGAGCAGTTCTTC TRBV9 . TRBD2 TRBJ2-1
CASSELGQGVREQFF TGTGCCAGCAGTGAATTAGGACAGGGGGTCCGTGAGCAGTTCTTC TRBV2 . TRBD1 TRBJ2-1
CASSPLAVAKNIQYF TGTGCCAGCAGTCCACTAGCGGTAGCCAAAAACATTCAGTACTTC TRBV28 . TRBD2 TRBJ2-4
CASSSTGTDNQPQHF TGCGCCAGCAGCTCAACCGGGACAGATAATCAGCCCCAGCATTTT TRBV5-1 . TRBD1 TRBJ1-5
CASSPPKRGATDTQYF TGTGCCAGCAGCCCCCCCAAGCGGGGGGCCACAGATACGCAGTATTTT TRBV7-2 few TRBD2 TRBJ2-3